These 28 T cell receptor beta chains were sequenced from one sample in a study of CD8+CD57+ T cells in acquired aplastic anemia. Profiling that covered TCR beta VDJ and CDR3 relied on genomic DNA as its template. TCRdb recomputed calls from the reads with MiXCR, one row per CDR3 protein. The sample consists of more than 95,000 distinct CDR3 sequences, approximately 36% of them appearing once. An expansion of CD8+CD57+ cells by flow cytometry had been shown in patients chosen for sequencing. The sample comprised sorted CD4+, CD8+, or CD8+CD57+ T cells (not recorded which) from PBMCs. These receptors all stem from a human donor with aplastic anemia.

The chain combines TRBV12-3 or TRBV12-4 with TRBJ2-1; perhaps D is TRBD1 or TRBD2 (5 bases each). The germline V and J ends were trimmed by 11 bases and 3 bases, with 17 bases remaining between them. CDR3 size: 14 residues. This chain's CDR3 is CAVGTDNLYNEQFF. The CDR3 bases are TGTGCCGTTGGGACCGACAATCTCTACAATGAGCAGTTCTTC.

V usage is TRBV2 and J usage is TRBJ1-1, with a tentative D call TRBD1 (5 bases). The germline V gene has CDR1 SNHLY and CDR2 FYNNEI. Trimming left V 8 bases short and J 5 bases short, with 12 bases between. The CDR3 loop spans 12 amino acids. The CDR3 loop is CASGLQATEAFF. CDR3 bases: TGTGCCAGCGGTTTACAGGCAACTGAAGCTTTCTTT.

This clonotype was seen repeatedly, ten times or more. This rearrangement joins TRBV7-2 to TRBJ1-2; the D gene is possibly TRBD1 (6 bases). Trimming took 2 bases from V and 10 from J, leaving 11 bases between them. From germline, CDR1 is SGHTA and CDR2 FQGNSA. The CDR3 extends over 12 amino acids. The CDR3 is CASSLPGQTYTF. The CDR3 nucleotides read TGTGCCAGCAGCTTACCTGGACAGACCTACACCTTC.

With regard to this clonotype: The germline gene is not matched at one end of the junction; a read error may be the cause. The J gene is TRBJ2-7, the V gene TRBV29-1; D may correspond to TRBD1 or TRBD2 (5 bases each). The CDR3 is made up of 13 amino acids. CDR1 and CDR2 from the germline V gene are SQVTM and ANQGSEA. The CDR3 sequence: CSVGQSNTGELYF. The DNA for the CDR3 is TGCAGCGTTGGACAGAGCAACACCGGGGAGCTGTACTTC.

This clonotype showed up just once. The chain uses TRBV15 and TRBJ2-7; D may be TRBD1 (6 bases). This CDR3 comprises 16 residues. The germline CDR1 and CDR2 sequences are LNHNV and YYDKDF (reference sequence). The V gene lost 0 bases and the J gene lost 6 bases, with 18 bases spanning the gap. The CDR3 DNA follows: TGTGCCACCAGCAGAGATTTCGGGACATTCCGGGGCGAGCAGTACTTC. Translated, it gives CATSRDFGTFRGEQYF.

This chain connects TRBV2 to TRBJ1-5; D is uncertain. Per the germline V gene, CDR1 is SNHLY and CDR2 is FYNNEI. V lost 4 bases and J 0 bases, leaving 16 bases between the germline ends. CDR3 length: 17 residues. CDR3 coding DNA: TGTGCCAGCAGTGTAAGCTCCGTTGGGAATAGCAATCAGCCCCAGCATTTT. The encoded protein is CASSVSSVGNSNQPQHF.

The table lists this clonotype with many counts. V and J are TRBV6-5 and TRBJ2-7; D perhaps matches TRBD1 (5 bases). CDR3 size: 16 residues. Germline values: CDR1 MNHEY, CDR2 SVGAGI. V gave up 0 bases and J gave up 7 bases, with 19 bases separating them. The chain's CDR3 is CASSYSTVRDSNEQYV. The CDR3 DNA is TGTGCCAGCAGTTACTCGACGGTCCGAGACAGTAATGAGCAGTACGTC.

This clonotype was seen many times. V gene TRBV7-9 combines with J gene TRBJ1-1; possibly TRBD1 for D (5 bases). Germline lookup yields CDR1 SEHNR and CDR2 FQNEAQ (reference sequence). CDR3 size: 13 residues. V was shortened by 8 bases and J by 3 bases, with 13 bases between the two germline ends. The CDR3 DNA sequence: TGTGCCAGCGTACAGGACCGGTACACTGAAGCTTTCTTT. It is translated as CASVQDRYTEAFF. Full variable domain (remainder filled in from reference TRBV7-9 and TRBJ1-1): DTGVSQNPRHKITKRGQNVTFRCDPISEHNRLYWYRQTLGQGPEFLTYFQNEAQLEKSRLLSDRFSAERPKGSFSTLEIQRTEQGDSAMYLCASVQDRYTEAFFGQGTRLTVV.

This clonotype appeared many times. The chain has TRBV6-1 and TRBJ1-3, with D perhaps matching TRBD1 (5 bases). Germline CDR1 MNHNS, CDR2 SASEGT. The CDR3 is 14 residues long. The V end lost 6 bases, the J end lost 3 bases, and 12 bases lay between the germline ends. CDR3 amino acids: CASRVGQYGNTIYF. DNA for the CDR3: TGTGCCAGCAGGGTAGGACAATATGGAAACACCATATATTTT.

The rearrangement uses TRBV15 and TRBJ2-2; D is uncertain. CDR1 is LNHNV, CDR2 YYDKDF, per germline (reference sequence). CDR3 length: 13 residues. With 1 base removed from V and 8 bases from J, the gap between germline ends came to 8 bases. The DNA of the CDR3 is TGTGCCACCAGCAGAGTTCCGGGTGGGGAGCTGTTTTTT. As protein: CATSRVPGGELFF.

The sample holds many counts of this clonotype. This chain connects TRBV12-3 or TRBV12-4 to TRBJ2-3, with 9 bases fitting TRBD1. J was trimmed by 1 base and V by 3 bases; bases with no gene match: 8. This CDR3 spans 17 amino acids. The CDR3 DNA sequence: TGTGCCAGCAGTTTGGGGGACAGGGCGGTTGGCACAGATACGCAGTATTTT. It yields the protein CASSLGDRAVGTDTQYF.

V and J are TRBV6-1 and TRBJ1-2; tentative D call: TRBD1 (6 bases). Germline loops: CDR1 MNHNS, CDR2 SASEGT. The CDR3 length is 14 residues. V was pared by 2 bases and J by 5 bases, with 12 bases between. As DNA, the CDR3 is TGTGCCAGCAGTGAACCAGGGGATGGATATGGCTACACCTTC. This sequence encodes CASSEPGDGYGYTF.

This clonotype was found many times. V usage is TRBV6-2 or TRBV6-3 and J usage is TRBJ2-7; D call uncertain. V dropped 6 bases and J dropped 2 bases, with 5 bases sitting between them. This CDR3 comprises 11 residues. From germline, CDR1 is MNHEY and CDR2 SVGEGT. The CDR3 bases are TGTGCCAGCAGCCCAGCCTACGAGCAGTACTTC. Translating it yields CASSPAYEQYF.

This clonotype has a count of ten or more. The chain recombines TRBV7-8 with TRBJ2-3; D is uncertain. This CDR3 is built from 14 residues. Germline V gene lookup returns CDR1 SGHVS and CDR2 FQNEAQ. V shed 1 base and J shed 2 bases, with 7 bases lying between them. CDR3 sequence: CASSLVTDTDTQYF. The CDR3 DNA follows: TGTGCCAGCAGCTTAGTTACAGACACAGATACGCAGTATTTT.

Comment on this clonotype: The conserved final phenylalanine or tryptophan is absent from the CDR3, which likely points to a read error. The rearrangement joins TRBV10-2 to TRBJ1-5, with a weak D call TRBD1 (6 bases). V gave up 6 bases and J gave up 4 bases, with 22 bases separating them. Germline-derived CDR1 and CDR2 are WSHSY and SAAADI. This CDR3 region has 17 residues. The chain's CDR3 is CASSERQGGMVNQPQHL. DNA of the CDR3: TGCGCCAGCAGCGAGAGACAAGGGGGGATGGTTAATCAGCCCCAGCATCTT.

A few counts support this clonotype. A read error may explain this, as a much larger clone is one base away. This rearrangement joins TRBV10-3 to TRBJ1-6; 7 bases are shared with TRBD1. The CDR3 contains 13 residues. The germline gives CDR1 ENHRY, CDR2 SYGVKD. This chain's CDR3 is CASLRDSNSPPHF. The CDR3 DNA reads as TGTGCCAGCCTCCGGGACAGTAATTCACCCCCCCACTTT.

The table lists this clonotype with many counts. The V call is TRBV12-3 or TRBV12-4, the J call TRBJ2-7, with D possibly being TRBD1 or TRBD2 (5 bases each). Trimming pared 7 bases from V and 3 bases from J, leaving 13 bases between. The CDR3 is made up of 13 amino acids. CDR3 DNA sequence: TGTGCCAGCACCAGGGACCCCCGCTACGAGCAGTACTTC. Protein sequence: CASTRDPRYEQYF.

This clonotype was picked up a small number of times. The chain combines TRBV29-1 with TRBJ2-3; 13 nucleotides agree with TRBD2. Germline-derived CDR1 and CDR2 are SQVTM and ANQGSEA. With V trimmed by 7 bases and J by 5 bases, 12 bases remained unmatched. The CDR3 sequence is 16 residues long. CDR3 residues: CSARLTSGGAVDTQYF. CDR3 coding DNA: TGCAGCGCCCGTCTAACTAGCGGGGGGGCCGTAGATACGCAGTATTTT.

The chain couples TRBV20-1 to TRBJ1-1; tentative D call: TRBD1 (6 bases). The ends were cut back, 2 bases at V and 0 bases at J, with 13 bases in the middle. CDR3 length: 15 amino acids. Germline values: CDR1 DFQATT, CDR2 SNEGSKA (reference sequence). CDR3 loop: CSARSTGTLNTEAFF. The CDR3 region has the DNA TGCAGTGCTAGATCTACCGGGACATTGAACACTGAAGCTTTCTTT.

The sample holds many counts of this clonotype. V is TRBV6-2 or TRBV6-3 and J is TRBJ2-7; D is unresolved. CDR1 MNHEY and CDR2 SVGEGT come from the germline V gene. The V end lost 6 bases, the J end lost 0 bases, and 6 bases lay between the germline ends. The CDR3 is 12 amino acids. CDR3 sequence (DNA): TGTGCCAGCAGCCGAAGCTCCTACGAGCAGTACTTC. Protein sequence: CASSRSSYEQYF.

As concerns this clonotype: The junction differs from germline at one of its ends, possibly a read error. V and J are TRBV20-1 and TRBJ1-2; 12 nucleotides match TRBD1. The CDR3 is 11 residues long. Germline V gene sequence: CDR1 DFQATT, CDR2 SNEGSKA (reference sequence). The CDR3 region is CSAGTGGAPGF. The CDR3 region has the DNA TGCAGTGCTGGGACAGGGGGCGCGCCGGGCTTC.

This clonotype showed up many times. This chain links TRBV5-5 with TRBJ2-7; D ambiguous. V was trimmed by 4 bases and J by 4 bases, leaving 12 bases between them. CDR1 and CDR2 from the germline V gene are SGHKS and YYEKEE (reference sequence). There are 13 residues in the CDR3. CDR3 region: CASSLGLTYEQYV. CDR3 DNA: TGTGCCAGCAGCCTTGGTCTAACTTACGAGCAGTACGTC.

This clonotype was found many times. V is TRBV19 and J is TRBJ2-1; 9 bases match TRBD2. Germline V gene sequence: CDR1 LNHDA, CDR2 SQIVND (reference sequence). CDR3 length: 18 amino acids. V lost 4 bases to trimming and J lost 4 bases; unmatched junction nucleotides: 14. The CDR3 here is CASSNIAGAATNYNEQFF. In DNA, the CDR3 is TGTGCCAGTAGTAATATAGCGGGGGCCGCCACCAATTACAATGAGCAGTTCTTC. The variable domain in full, completed from reference TRBV19 and TRBJ2-1, reads DGGITQSPKYLFRKEGQNVTLSCEQNLNHDAMYWYRQDPGQGLRLIYYSQIVNDFQKGDIAEGYSVSREKKESFPLTVTSAQKNPTAFYLCASSNIAGAATNYNEQFFGPGTRLTVL.

In nucleotides, the CDR3 is TGTGCCAGCAGTTTAAGGTACGGGACAGACTATGGCTACACCTTC. It yields the protein CASSLRYGTDYGYTF. The chain uses TRBV27 and TRBJ1-2; 7 nucleotides line up with TRBD1. The ends lost 2 bases at V and 3 bases at J; junction bases unmatched: 6. This CDR3 spans 15 amino acids. The germline CDR1 and CDR2 sequences are MNHEY and SMNVEV (reference sequence).

This clonotype was counted ten times or more. The chain employs TRBV13 and TRBJ2-7; 12 bases are shared with TRBD2. The length of the CDR3 is 15 residues. Germline V CDR1 and CDR2: PRHDT, FYEKMQ (reference sequence). V lost 2 bases to trimming and J lost 3 bases; unmatched junction nucleotides: 2. CDR3 in amino acids: CASSLSTSGGYEQYF. CDR3 sequence (DNA): TGTGCCAGCAGCTTATCGACTAGCGGGGGCTACGAGCAGTACTTC.

In its sample, this clonotype was seen many times. This rearrangement joins TRBV6-2 or TRBV6-3 to TRBJ2-7; 10 nucleotides match TRBD1. V shed 6 bases and J 5 bases; nucleotides not matched to a gene: 7. The CDR3 has 14 amino acids. Per germline, CDR1 MNHEY and CDR2 SVGEGT. As DNA, the CDR3 is TGTGCCAGCAGCCGCGGACAGGGGGGACACGAGCAGTACTTC. It yields the protein CASSRGQGGHEQYF.

The chain combines TRBV24-1 with TRBJ1-1, with TRBD1 identical over 8 bases. Germline CDR1 reads KGHDR; CDR2 reads SFDVKD. This CDR3 has 14 residues. Trimming at V came to 6 bases and at J to 11 bases, leaving 13 bases not matched to a gene. The CDR3 coding sequence is TGTGCCACCAGTTTGGGAGGACAGGGATTCAATGCTTTCTTT. It specifies CATSLGGQGFNAFF.

The CDR3 region is CSAGNVGRGNTEAFF. The CDR3 region has the DNA TGCAGTGCTGGAAACGTGGGCAGGGGGAACACTGAAGCTTTCTTT. The chain is built from TRBV20-1 and TRBJ1-1, with D perhaps TRBD1 (6 bases). V was trimmed by 5 bases and J by 1 base, leaving 17 bases between them. Germline loops: CDR1 DFQATT, CDR2 SNEGSKA (reference sequence). The CDR3 contains 15 residues.